This T cell receptor beta chain emerged from a study of blood T cell repertoires in COVID-19. Study overall: PBMCs, B-cell-depleted T cells, or T cells were the source of the cDNA or gDNA that made up the material.

Points on this clone: The sample contains more than one DNA sequence encoding this CDR3.

The method was immunoSEQ multiplex PCR; TCRdb's version includes in-frame clones alone and lacks a portion of them. The table has about 250,000 clones, around 90% seen once; the top ten hold 3%. Recovered status in Cohort 3 required two negative PCRs, clearance, or symptom resolution. The clonotype was recovered from a woman aged 45-65 years who had recovered from COVID-19. The specimen was PBMCs or T cells enriched from blood (not recorded which).

The CDR3 DNA reads as TGTGCCAGCAGCTTAGATGGGGGGGCTGGAAACACCATATATTTT. Translating it yields CASSLDGGAGNTIYF. The rearrangement links TRBV7-2 to TRBJ1-3, with D tentatively TRBD1 (5 bases). CDR3 length: 15 amino acids. The V end was cut by 1 base, the J end by 2 bases, with 9 bases between. Germline V CDR1 and CDR2: SGHTA, FQGNSA. Supplemented by reference TRBV7-2 and TRBJ1-3, the full variable domain reads GAGVSQSPSNKVTEKGKDVELRCDPISGHTALYWYRQSLGQGLEFLIYFQGNSAPDKSGLPSDRFSAERTGGSVSTLTIQRTQQEDSAVYLCASSLDGGAGNTIYFGEGSWLTVV.